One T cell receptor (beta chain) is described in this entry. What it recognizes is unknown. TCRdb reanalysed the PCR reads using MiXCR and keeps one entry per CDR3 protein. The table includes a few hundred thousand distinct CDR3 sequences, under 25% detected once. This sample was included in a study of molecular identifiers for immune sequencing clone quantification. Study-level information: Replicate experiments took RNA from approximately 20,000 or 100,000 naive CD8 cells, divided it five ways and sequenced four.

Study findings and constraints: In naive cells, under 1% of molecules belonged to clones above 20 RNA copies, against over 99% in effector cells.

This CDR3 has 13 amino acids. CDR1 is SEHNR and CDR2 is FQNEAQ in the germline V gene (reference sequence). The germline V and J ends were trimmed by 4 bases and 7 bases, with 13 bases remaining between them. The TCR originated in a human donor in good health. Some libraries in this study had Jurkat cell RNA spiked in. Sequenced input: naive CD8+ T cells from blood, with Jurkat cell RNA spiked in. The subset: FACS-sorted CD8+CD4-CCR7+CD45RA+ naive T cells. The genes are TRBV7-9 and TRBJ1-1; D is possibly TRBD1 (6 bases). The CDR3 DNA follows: TGTGCCAGCAGCTCCAGGGGTGGCGGTGAAGCTTTCTTT. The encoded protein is CASSSRGGGEAFF. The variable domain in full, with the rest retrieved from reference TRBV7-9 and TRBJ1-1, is DTGVSQNPRHKITKRGQNVTFRCDPISEHNRLYWYRQTLGQGPEFLTYFQNEAQLEKSRLLSDRFSAERPKGSFSTLEIQRTEQGDSAMYLCASSSRGGGEAFFGQGTRLTVV.